This TCR beta chain was captured in a study of blood T cell repertoires in COVID-19. Profiling relied on immunoSEQ multiplex PCR, and the TCRdb table lists in-frame clones only, not all of them. The table lists under 500,000 clones, approximately 90% of them singletons, with 0.95% to 1.2% in the top ten. This CDR3 comprises 14 residues. Trimming at V came to 2 bases and at J to 2 bases, leaving 2 bases not matched to a gene. Germline values: CDR1 SEHNR, CDR2 FQNEAQ (reference sequence). The specimen sequenced was PBMCs or T cells enriched from blood (not recorded which). The sequence came from a man aged 30-40 years who had recovered from COVID-19. J is TRBJ2-7 and V is TRBV7-9, with 8 bases identical to TRBD2. The CDR3 bases are TGTGCCAGCAGCTTAACTAGCGGAACCTACGAGCAGTACTTC. As protein: CASSLTSGTYEQYF.